This T cell receptor (beta chain) was sequenced for a study of shared clonotypes between healthy human individuals. Authors' data handling: Filtering of immunoSEQ junctional sequences could not match full-length read filtering. Using immunoSEQ multiplex PCR, the repertoire was profiled, and TCRdb retains in-frame clones only, with some absent. V, J and clone size derive from that table, while D and trimming were established from the DNA sequence. Among more than 2 million clones listed, more than 90% were seen once. CDR3 length: 14 residues. In germline, CDR1 is SGHRS, CDR2 YFSETQ. The V end was cut by 3 bases, the J end by 3 bases, with 12 bases between. In its sample, this clone was seen once.

Material: naive CD4+ T cells sorted from blood. Subset given: CD45RA+ positively selected. The chain combines TRBV5-1 with TRBJ1-1; tentatively, D is TRBD1 (5 bases). The TCR comes from a man younger than 35 in good health. In nucleotides, the CDR3 is TGCGCCAGCAGCTGGGCGCGGGGCGACACTGAAGCTTTCTTT. This encodes CASSWARGDTEAFF.